A single sample is the source of the 2 T cell receptor beta chains below, sequenced in a study of blood T cell repertoires in COVID-19. TCRdb's table, derived via immunoSEQ multiplex PCR, lists solely in-frame clones and lacks some. Here the sample spans 210,000 or so clones, about 84% being singletons. The sequencing input was peripheral blood. The source is a woman older than 75 with COVID-19, enrolled during active disease.

In regard to this clone: In the same sample, other DNA sequences code for this CDR3. The chain combines TRBV3-1 (or the pseudogene TRBV3-2) with TRBJ2-5; D is unclear. The CDR3 has 12 residues. Trimming removed 4 bases at V and 5 bases at J, with 8 bases between. CDR1 and CDR2 (germline): LGHDT, YNNKEL (reference sequence). The CDR3 DNA follows: TGTGCCAGCAGCCGATTCGGGGAGACCCAGTACTTC. This translates into CASSRFGETQYF.

This clone appeared once. The genes are TRBV18 and TRBJ2-1; D is unresolved. CDR3 length: 17 residues. V lost 6 bases, J lost 8 bases, and 26 bases lay in between. CDR1 is KGHSH and CDR2 is LQKENI in the germline V gene. CDR3 loop: CASSPPTGPSGKDEQFF. Written as DNA, the CDR3 is TGTGCCAGCTCCCCGCCGACGGGTCCAAGTGGCAAGGATGAGCAGTTCTTC.